This entry lists 24 T cell receptor beta chains sequenced from one sample in a study of T-cell reconstitution after alpha-beta-depleted transplantation in children. TCRbeta library construction was performed incorporating unique molecular identifiers. TCRdb processed the PCR reads anew with MiXCR; each CDR3 protein has one entry. The sample holds approximately 590,000 distinct CDR3 sequences, approximately 10% seen once. The sample here was PBMCs from the stem cell graft donor, taken from the stem cell graft. The origin of the receptors is a human donor who donated a stem cell graft to a child with acute myeloid leukemia.

The chain joins TRBV7-9 to TRBJ2-2, with D hard to call. Germline lookup yields CDR1 SEHNR and CDR2 FQNEAQ (reference sequence). The V gene lost 3 bases and the J gene lost 4 bases, with 9 bases spanning the gap. The CDR3 loop spans 14 amino acids. CDR3 DNA sequence: TGTGCCAGCAGCTTTATGACTCCCACCGGGGAGCTGTTTTTT. It is translated as CASSFMTPTGELFF.

CDR3 sequence reads: CSASAGLTEAFF. CDR3 nucleotide sequence: TGCAGTGCTAGTGCAGGGTTGACTGAAGCTTTCTTT. The chain couples TRBV20-1 to TRBJ1-1; tentative D call: TRBD1 (5 bases). The CDR3 covers 12 residues. Germline V lookup: CDR1 DFQATT, CDR2 SNEGSKA (reference sequence). The germline V and J ends were trimmed by 3 bases and 5 bases, with 10 bases remaining between them.

CDR3 sequence reads: CASKGGLTEAFF. For the CDR3, the DNA is TGTGCCAGCAAGGGGGGGTTGACTGAAGCTTTCTTT. V gene TRBV12-3 or TRBV12-4 combines with J gene TRBJ1-1; D is possibly TRBD1 (6 bases). V lost 7 bases and J lost 5, with 11 bases in between. The CDR3 is 12 amino acids.

The chain combines TRBV12-3 or TRBV12-4 with TRBJ1-5; the D gene is possibly TRBD1 (5 bases). Trimming took 1 base from V and 7 from J, leaving 11 bases between them. CDR3 length equals 14 residues. The CDR3 spells CASSLGGGEQPQHF. The CDR3 region has the DNA TGTGCCAGCAGTTTAGGTGGAGGGGAACAGCCCCAGCATTTT.

V usage is TRBV12-3 or TRBV12-4 and J usage is TRBJ2-5; the match to TRBD1 covers 9 bases. V trimming: 6 bases; J trimming: 4 bases; junction bases outside the gene matches: 3. This CDR3 spans 13 amino acids. CDR3 protein: CASRDRGGETQYF. CDR3 DNA sequence: TGTGCCAGCAGGGACAGGGGAGGAGAGACCCAGTACTTC.

The chain has TRBV6-2 or TRBV6-3 and TRBJ1-2, with TRBD1 matching over 7 bases. CDR3 length: 14 residues. CDR1 is MNHEY, CDR2 SVGEGT, per germline. Trimming cost V 8 bases and J 2 bases; bases outside gene matches: 8. The CDR3 DNA reads as TGTGCCAGCGGCGAACAGGGGAAAAACTATGGCTACACCTTC. Its translation is CASGEQGKNYGYTF.

The table lists this clonotype with many counts. The chain couples TRBV7-2 to TRBJ2-7, with 9 bases that match TRBD1. The CDR3 sequence is 15 residues long. CDR1 and CDR2 (germline): SGHTA, FQGNSA. Unmatched junction bases numbered 2, after V lost 1 base and J lost 1 base. CDR3 amino acids: CASSLGTGVSYEQYF. Here the CDR3 DNA reads TGTGCCAGCAGCTTAGGGACAGGGGTTTCCTACGAGCAGTACTTC. The whole variable domain, filled in from reference TRBV7-2 and TRBJ2-7, reads GAGVSQSPSNKVTEKGKDVELRCDPISGHTALYWYRQSLGQGLEFLIYFQGNSAPDKSGLPSDRFSAERTGGSVSTLTIQRTQQEDSAVYLCASSLGTGVSYEQYFGPGTRLTVT.

This clonotype appeared a few times. V usage is TRBV6-1 and J usage is TRBJ2-7, with a weak D call TRBD2 (7 bases). Looked up from germline, CDR1 is MNHNS and CDR2 is SASEGT. Trimming took off 10 bases at V and 3 bases at J, with 22 bases between the two ends. The CDR3 is made up of 15 amino acids. CDR3 sequence (DNA): TGTGCCACCGAGGCTAGGGGAGGGGGTTTCTACGAGCAGTACTTC. Encoded protein: CATEARGGGFYEQYF.

In its sample, this clonotype was seen a few times. This rearrangement joins TRBV5-1 to TRBJ2-3; 9 positions agree with TRBD2. Germline assignment: CDR1 SGHRS and CDR2 YFSETQ. J was trimmed by 2 bases and V by 2 bases; bases with no gene match: 6. CDR3 size: 16 residues. In nucleotides, the CDR3 is TGCGCCAGCAGCTTCGGACTAGCGAGCTCCACAGATACGCAGTATTTT. Its translation: CASSFGLASSTDTQYF.

This clonotype was picked up many times. The V call is TRBV9, the J call TRBJ2-1; 10 bases agree with TRBD2. In germline, CDR1 is SGDLS, CDR2 YYNGEE. The V and J ends lost 4 bases and 8 bases, in that order; junction bases with no gene match: 9. The CDR3 runs 15 residues. CDR3 bases: TGTGCCAGCAGCCCAAGCGGGAGGGCCGAGGATGAGCAGTTCTTC. Amino acid sequence: CASSPSGRAEDEQFF.

This clonotype was seen a few times. The chain links TRBV5-1 to TRBJ1-1; TRBD1 matches at 7 bases. This CDR3 is 14 amino acids long. The J segment lost 0 bases and the V segment lost 6 bases, leaving 5 bases of the junction unmatched. CDR1 is SGHRS, CDR2 YFSETQ, per germline. The CDR3 DNA follows: TGCGCCAGCACCCCCGGGACAGTGAACACTGAAGCTTTCTTT. This codes for CASTPGTVNTEAFF.

This clonotype has more than one count but fewer than ten. V and J are TRBV7-2 and TRBJ2-3; D is uncertain. Germline V gene data show CDR1 as SGHTA and CDR2 as FQGNSA. The CDR3 runs to 12 residues. V lost 5 bases, J lost 6 bases, and 9 bases lay in between. In nucleotides, the CDR3 is TGTGCCAGCAGCCCCTCCATCGATACGCAGTATTTT. Translated: CASSPSIDTQYF.

This chain connects TRBV28 to TRBJ1-2, with TRBD1 as a possible D gene (6 bases). V was pared by 1 base and J by 7 bases, with 16 bases between. There are 15 residues in the CDR3. Looked up from germline, CDR1 is MDHEN and CDR2 is SYDVKM. The CDR3, as DNA: TGTGCCAGCAGTTTATTTAGGACAGCTGGTGCTGGCTACACCTTC. Protein product: CASSLFRTAGAGYTF.

There are many counts of this clonotype. The chain combines TRBV12-3 or TRBV12-4 with TRBJ2-1; TRBD2 is a possible D gene (6 bases). V was clipped by 7 bases and J by 6 bases, with 19 bases between them. The CDR3 consists of 15 residues. The CDR3 protein is CASTTTSPSSNEQFF. The CDR3 region has the DNA TGTGCCAGCACCACGACTAGTCCCTCTTCCAATGAGCAGTTCTTC.

In its sample, this clonotype was seen a few times. The chain joins TRBV5-5 to TRBJ2-1; D remains unclear. The V end was cut by 3 bases, the J end by 5 bases, with 9 bases between. This CDR3 is 13 amino acids long. Germline V CDR1 and CDR2: SGHKS, YYEKEE (reference sequence). The CDR3 region has the DNA TGTGCCAGCAGCTCCCGACAAGACAATGAGCAGTTCTTC. Residues: CASSSRQDNEQFF.

The sample holds many counts of this clonotype. The chain recombines TRBV5-1 with TRBJ2-1; D not resolved. This CDR3 comprises 13 residues. Germline CDR1 reads SGHRS; CDR2 reads YFSETQ. The V and J ends lost 4 bases and 3 bases respectively, with 8 bases between them. CDR3 in DNA: TGCGCCAGCAGCACAGCTTACTACAATGAGCAGTTCTTC. Encoded protein: CASSTAYYNEQFF.

This clonotype came up a few times. The rearrangement uses TRBV7-2 and TRBJ2-5; tentatively, D is TRBD1 (5 bases). This CDR3 contains 16 residues. The ends were cut back, 1 base at V and 3 bases at J, with 15 bases in the middle. Germline V CDR1 and CDR2: SGHTA, FQGNSA. The CDR3 region has the DNA TGTGCCAGCAGCTTAGGGGGCAGGGTGTCCGAAGAGACCCAGTACTTC. This translates into CASSLGGRVSEETQYF. The variable domain in full, completed from reference TRBV7-2 and TRBJ2-5, reads GAGVSQSPSNKVTEKGKDVELRCDPISGHTALYWYRQSLGQGLEFLIYFQGNSAPDKSGLPSDRFSAERTGGSVSTLTIQRTQQEDSAVYLCASSLGGRVSEETQYFGPGTRLLVL.

This clonotype was detected a few times. CDR3 sequence: CASSGQGVDEQYF. The CDR3 coding sequence is TGTGCCAGCAGCGGACAGGGGGTAGACGAGCAGTACTTC. The chain couples TRBV2 to TRBJ2-7, with 10 nucleotides matching TRBD1. Germline V gene sequence: CDR1 SNHLY, CDR2 FYNNEI. With V trimmed by 6 bases and J by 5 bases, 4 bases remained unmatched. The CDR3 sequence is 13 residues long.

The CDR3 loop is CASSSGQGAGANVLTF. In DNA, the CDR3 is TGCGCCAGCAGCTCAGGACAGGGGGCTGGGGCCAACGTCCTGACTTTC. This rearrangement joins TRBV5-1 to TRBJ2-6, with 10 positions matching TRBD1. CDR3 length: 16 amino acids. The germline CDR1 and CDR2 sequences are SGHRS and YFSETQ. The trim removed 3 bases at V and 2 bases at J, leaving 2 bases unmatched.

This clonotype was observed at least ten times. The rearrangement joins TRBV24-1 to TRBJ2-2; 7 bases are a match to TRBD1. Looked up from germline, CDR1 is KGHDR and CDR2 is SFDVKD. V shed 1 base and J 0 bases; nucleotides not matched to a gene: 4. CDR3 length: 17 amino acids. The DNA of the CDR3 is TGTGCCACCAGTGATTTCGCAGGGGGTCCGAACACCGGGGAGCTGTTTTTT. Encoded protein: CATSDFAGGPNTGELFF.

This clonotype was found many times. This rearrangement joins TRBV12-3 or TRBV12-4 to TRBJ2-7; tentative D call: TRBD2 (6 bases). V was pared by 3 bases and J by 5 bases, with 20 bases between. This CDR3 has 16 residues. CDR3 loop: CASSLLGVGRRDEQYF. The DNA of the CDR3 is TGTGCCAGCAGTTTGCTTGGTGTAGGGAGGAGGGACGAGCAGTACTTC.

This clonotype showed up many times. The chain joins TRBV6-5 to TRBJ2-7; D not certain. V was cut by 2 bases and J by 9 bases, with 14 bases left in between. CDR1 and CDR2 from the germline V gene are MNHEY and SVGAGI. The CDR3 loop spans 13 amino acids. CDR3 DNA: TGTGCCAGCAGTTACGATGGACCATCGGCGCAGTACTTC. Translation: CASSYDGPSAQYF.

This clonotype has just a few counts. This chain connects TRBV6-6 to TRBJ2-3; a weak D match, TRBD2 (6 bases). Trimming took off 9 bases at V and 2 bases at J, with 12 bases between the two ends. Germline assignment: CDR1 MNHNY and CDR2 SVGAGI (reference sequence). The CDR3 is made up of 13 amino acids. CDR3 sequence (DNA): TGTGCCAGGTCCCAGGGACTCACAGATACGCAGTATTTT. Residues: CARSQGLTDTQYF.

This clonotype was detected many times. The V gene is TRBV6-4, the J gene TRBJ2-1; D unclear. The V gene lost 5 bases and the J gene lost 0 bases, with 8 bases spanning the gap. CDR1 is MRHNA and CDR2 is SNTAGT in the germline V gene. The CDR3 totals 14 residues. CDR3 in DNA: TGTGCCAGCAGTCAGACTCTCTCCTACAATGAGCAGTTCTTC. Translated, it gives CASSQTLSYNEQFF.